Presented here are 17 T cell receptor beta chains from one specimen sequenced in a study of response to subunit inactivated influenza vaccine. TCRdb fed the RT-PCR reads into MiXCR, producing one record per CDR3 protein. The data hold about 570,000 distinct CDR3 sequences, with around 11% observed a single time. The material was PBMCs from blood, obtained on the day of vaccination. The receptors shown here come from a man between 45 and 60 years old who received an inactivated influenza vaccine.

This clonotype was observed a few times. The CDR3 coding sequence is TGTGCCAGTAGTATAACGGCTGAAGGGCCCTATGGCTACACCTTC. It encodes CASSITAEGPYGYTF. The V and J genes are TRBV19 and TRBJ1-2; D is undetermined. The CDR3 contains 15 residues. CDR1 and CDR2 from the germline V gene are LNHDA and SQIVND (reference sequence). Trimming removed 2 bases at V and 4 bases at J, with 14 bases between. The complete variable domain, with remaining parts taken from reference TRBV19 and TRBJ1-2, reads DGGITQSPKYLFRKEGQNVTLSCEQNLNHDAMYWYRQDPGQGLRLIYYSQIVNDFQKGDIAEGYSVSREKKESFPLTVTSAQKNPTAFYLCASSITAEGPYGYTFGSGTRLTVV.

The CDR3: CASSRPYGSPLHF. CDR3 in DNA: TGCGCCAGCAGCCGACCCTATGGGTCACCCCTCCACTTT. The rearrangement uses TRBV4-1 and TRBJ1-6; D call uncertain. Germline CDR1 MGHRA, CDR2 YSYEKL. V gave up 4 bases and J gave up 10 bases, with 11 bases separating them. The length of the CDR3 is 13 residues.

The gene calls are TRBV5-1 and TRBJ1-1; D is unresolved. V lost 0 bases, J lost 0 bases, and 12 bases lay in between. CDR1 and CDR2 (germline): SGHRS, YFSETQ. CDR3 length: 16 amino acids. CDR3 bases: TGCGCCAGCAGCTTGGTGCAGGCAGCCCTGAACACTGAAGCTTTCTTT. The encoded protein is CASSLVQAALNTEAFF.

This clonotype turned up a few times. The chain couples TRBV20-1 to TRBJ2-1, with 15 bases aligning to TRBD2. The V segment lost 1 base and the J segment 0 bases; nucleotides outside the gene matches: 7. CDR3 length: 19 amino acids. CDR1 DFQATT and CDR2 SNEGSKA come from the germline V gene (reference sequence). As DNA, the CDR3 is TGCAGTGCTAGAGCCGGGACTAGCGGGAGGCAATCCTCCTACAATGAGCAGTTCTTC. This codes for CSARAGTSGRQSSYNEQFF.

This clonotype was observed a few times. For the CDR3, the DNA is TGTGCCAGCAGCTTAGCTGCAGGTTCTGGCTACAATGAGCAGTTCTTC. It codes for CASSLAAGSGYNEQFF. The chain links TRBV7-2 to TRBJ2-1; D is undetermined. The length of the CDR3 is 16 residues. V was pared by 0 bases and J by 3 bases, with 12 bases between. Germline V gene data show CDR1 as SGHTA and CDR2 as FQGNSA.

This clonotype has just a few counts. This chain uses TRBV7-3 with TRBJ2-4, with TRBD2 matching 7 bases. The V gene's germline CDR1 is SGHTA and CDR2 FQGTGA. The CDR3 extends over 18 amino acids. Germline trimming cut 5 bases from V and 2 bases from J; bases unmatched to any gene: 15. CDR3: CASSIQTPGGATKNIQYF. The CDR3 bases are TGTGCCAGCAGCATACAAACCCCGGGGGGTGCGACCAAAAACATTCAGTACTTC.

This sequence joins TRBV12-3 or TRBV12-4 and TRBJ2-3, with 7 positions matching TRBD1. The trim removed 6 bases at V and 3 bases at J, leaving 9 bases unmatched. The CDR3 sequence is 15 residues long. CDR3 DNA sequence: TGTGCCAGCAGGTGGGCAGGGGGTGGAACAGATACGCAGTATTTT. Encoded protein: CASRWAGGGTDTQYF.

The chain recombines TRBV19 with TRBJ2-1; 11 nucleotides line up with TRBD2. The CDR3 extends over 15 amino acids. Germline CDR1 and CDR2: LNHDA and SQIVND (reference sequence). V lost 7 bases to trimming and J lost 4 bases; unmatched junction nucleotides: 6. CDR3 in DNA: TGTGCCAGTATCGAGAGGACTAGCGGGTACAATGAGCAGTTCTTC. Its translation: CASIERTSGYNEQFF.

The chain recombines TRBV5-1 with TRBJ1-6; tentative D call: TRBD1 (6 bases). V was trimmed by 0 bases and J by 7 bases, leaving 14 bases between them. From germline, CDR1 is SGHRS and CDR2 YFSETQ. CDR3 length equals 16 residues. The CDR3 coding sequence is TGCGCCAGCAGCTTGGATGCGGCGGGGGCAAATTCACCCCTCCACTTT. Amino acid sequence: CASSLDAAGANSPLHF.

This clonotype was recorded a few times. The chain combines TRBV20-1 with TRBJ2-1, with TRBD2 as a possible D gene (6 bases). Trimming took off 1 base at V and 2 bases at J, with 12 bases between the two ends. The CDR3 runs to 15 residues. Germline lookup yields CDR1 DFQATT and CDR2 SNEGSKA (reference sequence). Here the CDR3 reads CSARGLARTYNEQFF. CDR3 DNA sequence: TGCAGTGCTAGAGGGCTAGCGAGGACCTACAATGAGCAGTTCTTC.

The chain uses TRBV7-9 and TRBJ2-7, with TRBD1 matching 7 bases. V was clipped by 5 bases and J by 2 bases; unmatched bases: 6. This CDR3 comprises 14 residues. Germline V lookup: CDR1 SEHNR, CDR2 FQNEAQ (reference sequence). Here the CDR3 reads CASSERDRAYEQYF. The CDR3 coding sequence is TGTGCCAGCAGCGAACGTGACAGGGCCTACGAGCAGTACTTC.

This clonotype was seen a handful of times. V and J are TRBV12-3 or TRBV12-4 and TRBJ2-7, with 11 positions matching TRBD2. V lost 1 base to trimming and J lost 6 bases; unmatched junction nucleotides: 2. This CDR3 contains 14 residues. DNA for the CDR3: TGTGCCAGCAGTTTAGTACTAGCGGGGGTCGAGCAGTACTTC. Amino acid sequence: CASSLVLAGVEQYF.

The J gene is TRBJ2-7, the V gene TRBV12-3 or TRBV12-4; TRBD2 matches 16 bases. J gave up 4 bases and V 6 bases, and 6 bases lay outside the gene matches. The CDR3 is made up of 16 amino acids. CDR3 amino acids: CASSPGLAGGYYEQYF. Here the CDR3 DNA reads TGTGCCAGCAGCCCGGGACTAGCGGGGGGGTATTACGAGCAGTACTTC.

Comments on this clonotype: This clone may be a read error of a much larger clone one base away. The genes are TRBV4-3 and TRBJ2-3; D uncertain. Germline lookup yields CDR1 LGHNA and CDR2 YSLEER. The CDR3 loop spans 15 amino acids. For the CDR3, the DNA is TGCGCCAGCAGCCAAGTTGTAGGTCTCGCAGATACGCAGTCTTTT. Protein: CASSQVVGLADTQSF.

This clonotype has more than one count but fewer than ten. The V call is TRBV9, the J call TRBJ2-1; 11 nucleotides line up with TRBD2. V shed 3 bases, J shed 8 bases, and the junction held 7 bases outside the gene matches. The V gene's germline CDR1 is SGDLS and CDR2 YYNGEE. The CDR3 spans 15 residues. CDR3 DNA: TGTGCCAGCAGCGCACTAGCGGGGGAAGCGGATGAGCAGTTCTTC. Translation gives CASSALAGEADEQFF.

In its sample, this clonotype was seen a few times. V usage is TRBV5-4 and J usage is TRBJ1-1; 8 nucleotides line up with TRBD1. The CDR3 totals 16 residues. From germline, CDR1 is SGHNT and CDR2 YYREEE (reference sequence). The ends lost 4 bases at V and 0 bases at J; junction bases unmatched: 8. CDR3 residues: CASSPRTGSVNTEAFF. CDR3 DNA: TGTGCCAGCAGCCCTCGGACAGGGTCGGTGAACACTGAAGCTTTCTTT.

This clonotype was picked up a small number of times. CDR3 region: CASSYAPNYGYTF. In nucleotides, the CDR3 is TGTGCCAGCAGTTACGCTCCTAACTATGGCTACACCTTC. The chain combines TRBV28 with TRBJ1-2, with no clear D. The CDR3 has 13 amino acids. V shed 4 bases and J shed 0 bases, with 6 bases lying between them. Germline V CDR1 and CDR2: MDHEN, SYDVKM.